This entry lists 19 T cell receptor beta chains sequenced from one sample in a study of T-cell memory formation after mild COVID-19. TCRdb itself ran the 5' RACE reads through MiXCR, one entry per CDR3 protein. The sample has some 350,000 distinct CDR3 sequences; roughly 13% are singletons. Sequences were obtained from PBMCs or a T cell subset sorted from them (not recorded which). Receptor source: a man between 18 and 29 years old who had mild COVID-19 (a few samples of this study predate the infection). Cell type and time point are not known.

This clonotype was counted only a few times. This chain links TRBV9 with TRBJ1-1; D may be TRBD1 (5 bases). The ends were cut back, 4 bases at V and 2 bases at J, with 15 bases in the middle. This CDR3 has 15 amino acids. CDR1 SGDLS and CDR2 YYNGEE come from the germline V gene. The CDR3 protein is CASSSSQTDNTEAFF. CDR3 nucleotides: TGTGCCAGCAGCTCCTCCCAGACAGATAACACTGAAGCTTTCTTT.

In this sample, this clonotype turned up a few times. The V gene is TRBV6-2 or TRBV6-3, the J gene TRBJ2-7; possible D gene TRBD1, 5 bases. This CDR3 region has 13 residues. Looked up from germline, CDR1 is MNHEY and CDR2 is SVGEGT. Trimming removed 2 bases from V and 7 bases from J, with 12 bases in between. The CDR3 DNA reads as TGTGCCAGCAGTTACGCCAGGGCGTGGGAGCAGTACGTC. It translates to CASSYARAWEQYV.

This clonotype was counted many times. This chain joins TRBV20-1 and TRBJ2-5; 14 bases align to TRBD2. J lost 4 bases, V lost 6 bases, and 13 bases had no gene match. This CDR3 contains 17 residues. Germline V lookup: CDR1 DFQATT, CDR2 SNEGSKA (reference sequence). CDR3 sequence reads: CSAYPVDGTSGGETQYF. The CDR3 nucleotides are TGCAGTGCCTATCCTGTAGACGGGACTAGCGGGGGAGAGACCCAGTACTTC.

There are a few counts of this clonotype. V is TRBV4-1 and J is TRBJ1-1, with no clear D. This CDR3 contains 15 residues. V lost 1 base, J lost 1 base, and 10 bases lay in between. CDR1 is MGHRA, CDR2 YSYEKL, per germline. Here the CDR3 DNA reads TGCGCCAGCAGCCAAGTGGCAGGAGAGAACACTGAAGCTTTCTTT. Translating it yields CASSQVAGENTEAFF.

The gene calls are TRBV2 and TRBJ1-2; the match to TRBD1 covers 8 bases. The V gene's germline CDR1 is SNHLY and CDR2 FYNNEI. The length of the CDR3 is 14 residues. The junction had 5 bases not matched to a gene; V was cut back by 6 bases and J by 2 bases. In DNA, the CDR3 is TGTGCCAGCAGGAAAGGACAGGGCAACTATGGCTACACCTTC. It codes for CASRKGQGNYGYTF.

This chain joins TRBV7-9 and TRBJ2-3; D gene ambiguous. This CDR3 spans 14 amino acids. CDR1 is SEHNR and CDR2 is FQNEAQ in the germline V gene (reference sequence). Deletions cut 1 base from V and 5 bases from J, with 10 bases between. The CDR3 reads CASSLDSVGDTQYF. In nucleotides, the CDR3 is TGTGCCAGCAGCTTAGATTCGGTGGGAGATACGCAGTATTTT.

A few counts support this clonotype. The chain couples TRBV19 to TRBJ2-5, with 7 bases lining up with TRBD2. The V and J ends lost 3 bases and 2 bases, in that order; junction bases with no gene match: 0. The CDR3 spans 13 residues. Germline lookup yields CDR1 LNHDA and CDR2 SQIVND (reference sequence). The CDR3 protein is CASSMRGQETQYF. The CDR3 DNA follows: TGTGCCAGTAGTATGCGGGGGCAAGAGACCCAGTACTTC.

This clonotype was recorded a few times. The rearrangement links TRBV4-1 to TRBJ1-1, with a tentative D call TRBD1 (6 bases). The V and J ends lost 0 bases and 1 base respectively, with 27 bases between them. Germline-derived CDR1 and CDR2 are MGHRA and YSYEKL. The CDR3 is made up of 21 amino acids. In DNA, the CDR3 is TGCGCCAGCAGCCAAGAGCATTGGCAGGGGTCAATAGCCCATGAGAACACTGAAGCTTTCTTT. Translating gives CASSQEHWQGSIAHENTEAFF.

This clonotype turned up a few times. J is TRBJ1-2 and V is TRBV4-1; a possible D gene is TRBD1 (5 bases). The CDR3 is 14 amino acids. The V end was cut by 4 bases, the J end by 4 bases, with 13 bases between. Germline CDR1 and CDR2: MGHRA and YSYEKL. The CDR3 here is CASSRYLDSYGYTF. CDR3 DNA: TGCGCCAGCAGCCGTTACCTTGACAGCTATGGCTACACCTTC.

In its sample, this clonotype was seen many times. The rearrangement joins TRBV5-1 to TRBJ2-3; D unresolved. This CDR3 is 12 amino acids long. V lost 2 bases to trimming and J lost 1 base, with 2 bases between them. Germline CDR1 and CDR2: SGHRS and YFSETQ. In nucleotides, the CDR3 is TGCGCCAGCAGCTTTCGCACAGATACGCAGTATTTT. Translation: CASSFRTDTQYF. The variable domain in full, completed from reference TRBV5-1 and TRBJ2-3, reads KAGVTQTPRYLIKTRGQQVTLSCSPISGHRSVSWYQQTPGQGLQFLFEYFSETQRNKGNFPGRFSGRQFSNSRSEMNVSTLELGDSALYLCASSFRTDTQYFGPGTRLTVL.

V usage is TRBV29-1 and J usage is TRBJ1-2; TRBD1 aligns across 7 bases. Germline CDR1 SQVTM, CDR2 ANQGSEA. With V trimmed by 6 bases and J by 1 base, 2 bases remained unmatched. The CDR3 has 12 residues. The CDR3 bases are TGCAGCGTGACAGGGCATAACTATGGCTACACCTTC. Protein product: CSVTGHNYGYTF.

This clonotype occurred a few times. The V call is TRBV7-2, the J call TRBJ1-5, with 8 positions matching TRBD1. With 4 bases clipped from V and 2 bases from J, the junction kept 4 bases outside the gene matches. The germline V gene has CDR1 SGHTA and CDR2 FQGNSA. CDR3 length: 15 amino acids. The CDR3 region is CASSYQGAGNQPQHF. The CDR3 DNA reads TGTGCCAGCAGCTATCAGGGGGCTGGCAATCAGCCCCAGCATTTT.

Ten or more counts support this clonotype. The gene calls are TRBV24-1 and TRBJ2-3; D possibly corresponds to TRBD1 (7 bases). V was pared by 5 bases and J by 4 bases, with 12 bases between. Germline-derived CDR1 and CDR2 are KGHDR and SFDVKD. The CDR3 is 14 amino acids. The CDR3: CATSGGTASDTQYF. The CDR3, as DNA: TGTGCCACCAGTGGCGGGACAGCATCAGATACGCAGTATTTT.

The V call is TRBV20-1, the J call TRBJ2-3; D may be TRBD1 or TRBD2 (5 bases each). This CDR3 has 16 amino acids. In germline, CDR1 is DFQATT, CDR2 SNEGSKA (reference sequence). V shed 0 bases and J shed 0 bases, with 13 bases lying between them. The CDR3 DNA reads as TGCAGTGCTAGAGATTCAGAGGGGCCTAGCACAGATACGCAGTATTTT. This gives the protein CSARDSEGPSTDTQYF.

Only a few counts were recorded for this clonotype. V usage is TRBV20-1 and J usage is TRBJ2-5; 9 bases fit TRBD1. The CDR3 length is 13 residues. Germline loops: CDR1 DFQATT, CDR2 SNEGSKA (reference sequence). V lost 4 bases to trimming and J lost 2 bases; unmatched junction nucleotides: 2. In nucleotides, the CDR3 is TGCAGTGCTACCGACAGGGGGCAAGAGACCCAGTACTTC. Residues: CSATDRGQETQYF.

The J gene is TRBJ2-7, the V gene TRBV7-9, with D possibly TRBD2 on 5 matching bases. The CDR3 has 14 residues. Deletions cut 5 bases from V and 1 base from J, with 12 bases between. Per germline, CDR1 SEHNR and CDR2 FQNEAQ (reference sequence). The CDR3 DNA follows: TGTGCCAGCAGCCAGGTTGAGCGGTCCTACGAGCAGTACTTC. It is translated as CASSQVERSYEQYF.

This chain uses TRBV2 with TRBJ1-5, with unresolved D. V shed 2 bases and J shed 2 bases, with 16 bases lying between them. From germline, CDR1 is SNHLY and CDR2 FYNNEI. The CDR3 is 17 residues long. This chain's CDR3 is CASSESAGLTGNQPQHF. The CDR3 DNA reads as TGTGCCAGCAGTGAATCCGCCGGACTGACTGGCAATCAGCCCCAGCATTTT.

This clonotype was found a few times. The chain couples TRBV20-1 to TRBJ2-6; tentatively, D is TRBD1 (5 bases). The CDR3 contains 15 residues. The V gene's germline CDR1 is DFQATT and CDR2 SNEGSKA (reference sequence). Trimming stripped 0 bases from V and 3 bases from J, with 9 bases between. CDR3 region: CSARDLGDGANVLTF. The CDR3 DNA reads TGCAGTGCTAGAGATCTAGGGGATGGGGCCAACGTCCTGACTTTC.

This chain connects TRBV10-3 to TRBJ1-1; a possible D gene is TRBD1 (5 bases). The CDR3 spans 13 residues. Germline V gene lookup returns CDR1 ENHRY and CDR2 SYGVKD. The CDR3 is CVTARVLNTEAFF. CDR3 DNA: TGTGTCACAGCCAGGGTCCTAAACACTGAAGCTTTCTTT.